This TCR beta chain was identified during a study of identical twins. Study-wide results and caveats: The same donors were not followed; conclusions instead depended on cross-sectional statistical analysis. For cord blood, abundant beta clonotypes had fewer insertions, unlike memory repertoires, which showed none.

Germline CDR1 and CDR2: LNHDA and SQIVND (reference sequence). Trimming stripped 1 base from V and 4 bases from J, with 25 bases between. The length of the CDR3 is 19 residues. Points on this clonotype: Its specificity is not known.

TCRdb passed the 5' RACE reads through MiXCR, listing each CDR3 protein once. The sample has 1,800,000 or so distinct CDR3 sequences, around a third seen once. The genes are TRBV19 and TRBJ1-1, with D perhaps matching TRBD1 (5 bases). The sequence derives from a newborn girl in good health. Sequencing was carried out using cord blood. CDR3 in amino acids: CASSIGGRSVNGSSTEAFF. DNA for the CDR3: TGTGCCAGTAGTATAGGGGGCAGATCAGTAAATGGATCGAGCACTGAAGCTTTCTTT.